This T cell receptor (beta chain) was captured in a study of CXCR3-negative and CXCR3-positive naive CD8 T cells. From germline, CDR1 is SGHVS and CDR2 FQNEAQ. This CDR3 region has 14 residues. The authors prepared UMI-labeled TRB cDNA libraries by 5' RACE. TCRdb re-called the 5' RACE reads and shows each CDR3 protein once, DNA omitted. The sample yields more than 65,000 distinct CDR3 sequences, of which the top ten take up over 1.3%. This sequence was found in a human donor in good health. Some clones in this sample may be carry-over from other donors' samples. The sequencing input was naive CXCR3- CD8+ T cells from blood. Regarding subset: CD45RO-CCR7+CD27+CD95- naive CD8+ T cells lacking CXCR3 (TNR3-). The chain is built from TRBV7-8 and TRBJ2-1; the D call from TCRdb, TRBD2, cannot be confirmed without DNA. The CDR3: CASSKLAPYNEQFF.